The 30 T cell receptor beta chains reported below all come from one sample, sequenced in a study of blood T cells in healthy people across ages. Sample-barcoded 5' priming and a J-beta primer mix drove a second PCR of roughly 6 to 12 cycles. Each CDR3 protein gets one entry after TCRdb re-called the 5' RACE reads with MiXCR. The table shows a few hundred thousand distinct CDR3 sequences, with 25% to 30% occurring only once. Sequencing used blood. These receptors were taken from a woman in her 70s in good health.

There are a few counts of this clonotype. The chain carries TRBV11-2 and TRBJ2-3; possibly TRBD1 for D (5 bases). V was clipped by 3 bases and J by 4 bases, with 8 bases between them. Germline assignment: CDR1 SGHAT and CDR2 FQNNGV. The CDR3 spans 13 residues. CDR3: CASSFRVPDTQYF. CDR3 DNA: TGTGCCAGCAGCTTCAGGGTCCCAGATACGCAGTATTTT.

This clonotype was seen more than once but under ten times. The chain uses TRBV15 and TRBJ2-7; D is unclear. The ends were cut back, 0 bases at V and 2 bases at J, with 14 bases in the middle. The germline V gene encodes CDR1 LNHNV and CDR2 YYDKDF (reference sequence). There are 16 residues in the CDR3. CDR3 in amino acids: CATSRDKASATYEQYF. CDR3 DNA sequence: TGTGCCACCAGCAGAGATAAGGCGAGTGCTACCTACGAGCAGTACTTC.

The chain uses TRBV4-2 and TRBJ2-1; 8 nucleotides match TRBD2. After removal of 2 bases from V and 8 bases from J, the junction contained 11 bases not matched to a gene. Germline-derived CDR1 and CDR2 are LGHNA and YNFKEQ. The CDR3 sequence is 16 residues long. CDR3 sequence: CASSQTGLEGSYEQFF. In DNA, the CDR3 is TGTGCCAGCAGCCAAACGGGACTAGAGGGCTCCTATGAGCAGTTCTTC.

This clonotype was seen a few times. The chain couples TRBV29-1 to TRBJ2-1; D gene unclear. The CDR3 extends over 15 amino acids. The V gene's germline CDR1 is SQVTM and CDR2 ANQGSEA. Trimming took 6 bases from V and 0 from J, leaving 15 bases between them. CDR3 in DNA: TGCAGCGTCCTGGGCCCATCAAGCTCCTACAATGAGCAGTTCTTC. It codes for CSVLGPSSSYNEQFF.

This clonotype has a handful of counts. The rearrangement links TRBV20-1 to TRBJ1-5; 10 positions agree with TRBD1. The J segment lost 3 bases and the V segment lost 5 bases, leaving 10 bases of the junction unmatched. The V gene's germline CDR1 is DFQATT and CDR2 SNEGSKA (reference sequence). The CDR3 totals 16 residues. CDR3 region: CSAGPPGQGLNQPQHF. In DNA, the CDR3 is TGCAGTGCTGGTCCGCCGGGACAGGGGCTCAATCAGCCCCAGCATTTT.

The chain carries TRBV20-1 and TRBJ2-3; 13 bases agree with TRBD2. This CDR3 comprises 17 residues. V gave up 1 base and J gave up 0 bases; unmatched junction bases: 4. Per the germline V gene, CDR1 is DFQATT and CDR2 is SNEGSKA (reference sequence). The CDR3 region has the DNA TGCAGTGCTAGAGGACTAGCGGGGGGTCTCAGCACAGATACGCAGTATTTT. Translating it yields CSARGLAGGLSTDTQYF.

The rearrangement joins TRBV4-3 to TRBJ2-3; possibly TRBD1 or TRBD2 for D (6 bases each). The germline V gene has CDR1 LGHNA and CDR2 YSLEER. CDR3 length: 14 residues. Trimming took 0 bases from V and 6 from J, leaving 10 bases between them. This CDR3 reads CASSQDRGADTQYF. In nucleotides, the CDR3 is TGCGCCAGCAGCCAAGATAGGGGGGCGGATACGCAGTATTTT.

This rearrangement joins TRBV28 to TRBJ2-3; D is tentatively TRBD1 or TRBD2 (5 bases each). Germline values: CDR1 MDHEN, CDR2 SYDVKM. The V end was cut by 6 bases, the J end by 2 bases, with 12 bases between. The CDR3 contains 14 residues. The CDR3 sequence is CASRFGGTTDTQYF. CDR3 in DNA: TGTGCCAGCAGATTTGGGGGAACCACAGATACGCAGTATTTT. Using reference TRBV28 and TRBJ2-3 for the parts outside the CDR3, the full variable domain is DVKVTQSSRYLVKRTGEKVFLECVQDMDHENMFWYRQDPGLGLRLIYFSYDVKMKEKGDIPEGYSVSREKKERFSLILESASTNQTSMYLCASRFGGTTDTQYFGPGTRLTVL.

The chain joins TRBV6-2 or TRBV6-3 to TRBJ2-4; 7 bases line up with TRBD2. Unmatched junction bases numbered 2, after V lost 6 bases and J lost 3 bases. CDR3 length equals 13 residues. From germline, CDR1 is MNHEY and CDR2 SVGEGT. The CDR3 sequence: CASRSGDKNIQYF. CDR3 DNA: TGTGCCAGCAGAAGCGGGGACAAAAACATTCAGTACTTC.

This clonotype was recorded at least ten times. The J gene is TRBJ2-5, the V gene TRBV6-5; 15 bases match TRBD2. Germline CDR1 and CDR2: MNHEY and SVGAGI. J gave up 5 bases and V 5 bases, and 12 bases lay outside the gene matches. The length of the CDR3 is 18 residues. CDR3 sequence reads: CASSHYPRTSGGAETQYF. The DNA of the CDR3 is TGTGCCAGCAGTCACTATCCTCGGACTAGCGGGGGGGCTGAGACCCAGTACTTC.

The sample holds a few counts of this clonotype. The gene calls are TRBV5-1 and TRBJ2-4; D may be TRBD1 (6 bases). The CDR3 spans 14 residues. Germline CDR1 is SGHRS and CDR2 is YFSETQ. The V end lost 3 bases, the J end lost 8 bases, and 15 bases lay between the germline ends. The CDR3 DNA follows: TGCGCCAGCAGCTCCGGACAGATGATGGACATTCAGTACTTC. Translating it yields CASSSGQMMDIQYF. Looking up the rest from reference TRBV5-1 and TRBJ2-4 gives the full variable domain: KAGVTQTPRYLIKTRGQQVTLSCSPISGHRSVSWYQQTPGQGLQFLFEYFSETQRNKGNFPGRFSGRQFSNSRSEMNVSTLELGDSALYLCASSSGQMMDIQYFGAGTRLSVL.

This clonotype was seen more than once but under ten times. The rearrangement joins TRBV7-3 to TRBJ2-2, with D uncertain. Germline lookup yields CDR1 SGHTA and CDR2 FQGTGA. V gave up 3 bases and J gave up 6 bases, with 5 bases separating them. The CDR3 runs to 12 residues. CDR3 sequence: CASSFPPGELFF. CDR3 nucleotides: TGTGCCAGCAGCTTTCCCCCCGGGGAGCTGTTTTTT.

The V call is TRBV7-8, the J call TRBJ1-2, with 9 bases fitting TRBD1. V was clipped by 0 bases and J by 10 bases; unmatched bases: 3. The CDR3 extends over 13 amino acids. Germline assignment: CDR1 SGHVS and CDR2 FQNEAQ. The CDR3 DNA follows: TGTGCCAGCAGCTTAGCGGGACAGGGAGACTACACCTTC. It specifies CASSLAGQGDYTF.

In its sample, this clonotype was seen a few times. CDR3 DNA: TGCGCCAGCAGCTTGGCCGGGAGAAAAGAGACCCAGTACTTC. Translation gives CASSLAGRKETQYF. This chain links TRBV5-1 with TRBJ2-5, with D perhaps matching TRBD2 (6 bases). The ends were cut back, 0 bases at V and 3 bases at J, with 9 bases in the middle. Germline CDR1 and CDR2: SGHRS and YFSETQ. The CDR3 runs to 14 residues.

A few counts support this clonotype. J is TRBJ1-2 and V is TRBV21-1; TRBD1, the table's D call, was not compared with the DNA. TRBV21-1 is reported as a pseudogene. There are 17 residues in the CDR3. The DNA for the CDR3 is TGTGCCAGCAGCAAAGACAGGGGGCGGAACGCTAACTATGGCTACACCTTC. Its protein product is CASSKDRGRNANYGYTF.

In this sample, this clonotype turned up a few times. This chain links TRBV20-1 with TRBJ1-4, with 7 bases lining up with TRBD1. V was pared by 0 bases and J by 13 bases, with 8 bases of the junction left unmatched. The length of the CDR3 is 13 residues. Per the germline V gene, CDR1 is DFQATT and CDR2 is SNEGSKA (reference sequence). This CDR3 is CSARDTGERGLFF. CDR3 DNA sequence: TGCAGTGCTAGAGATACAGGGGAAAGGGGACTGTTTTTT.

V gene TRBV9 combines with J gene TRBJ1-2; D uncertain. V was trimmed by 0 bases and J by 2 bases, leaving 11 bases between them. The CDR3 sequence is 15 residues long. Germline assignment: CDR1 SGDLS and CDR2 YYNGEE. DNA for the CDR3: TGTGCCAGCAGCGTAGGTACCTTGGCCAACTATGGCTACACCTTC. The encoded protein is CASSVGTLANYGYTF.

The chain joins TRBV5-1 to TRBJ1-1; 7 bases are a match to TRBD1. The CDR3 runs 15 residues. V was clipped by 4 bases and J by 4 bases; unmatched bases: 10. Germline V gives CDR1 SGHRS, CDR2 YFSETQ. The CDR3 sequence: CASSDREGGGTEAFF. The CDR3 DNA follows: TGCGCCAGCAGCGACAGGGAAGGGGGGGGCACTGAAGCTTTCTTT.

The chain combines TRBV29-1 with TRBJ1-2; no reliable D call. Trimming stripped 3 bases from V and 0 bases from J, with 17 bases between. The CDR3 length is 16 residues. Germline CDR1 is SQVTM and CDR2 is ANQGSEA. The CDR3 reads CSVDEEARTTNYGYTF. As DNA, the CDR3 is TGCAGCGTTGATGAAGAGGCCAGGACTACTAACTATGGCTACACCTTC.

The rearrangement links TRBV7-2 to TRBJ1-1; D is unclear. Germline V gives CDR1 SGHTA, CDR2 FQGNSA. V shed 3 bases and J shed 2 bases, with 10 bases lying between them. CDR3 size: 14 residues. CDR3: CASSFKTGNTEAFF. CDR3 sequence (DNA): TGTGCCAGCAGCTTCAAGACGGGCAACACTGAAGCTTTCTTT. Using reference TRBV7-2 and TRBJ1-1 for the parts outside the CDR3, the full variable domain is GAGVSQSPSNKVTEKGKDVELRCDPISGHTALYWYRQSLGQGLEFLIYFQGNSAPDKSGLPSDRFSAERTGGSVSTLTIQRTQQEDSAVYLCASSFKTGNTEAFFGQGTRLTVV.

This clonotype was picked up a small number of times. The rearrangement joins TRBV3-1 to TRBJ2-5; possibly TRBD1 or TRBD2 for D (5 bases each). The J call may be faulty, since TRBJ2-7 better matches the DNA end. Germline V gives CDR1 LGHDT, CDR2 YNNKEL (reference sequence). The CDR3 length is 15 residues. The CDR3 sequence is CASSQWDRSSYEQYF. In DNA form, the CDR3 reads TGTGCCAGCAGCCAATGGGACCGTTCTTCCTACGAGCAGTACTTC.

V and J are TRBV30 and TRBJ1-2; weak D call: TRBD1 (6 bases). This CDR3 contains 15 residues. The germline gives CDR1 GTSNPN, CDR2 SVGIG (reference sequence). V lost 5 bases to trimming and J lost 3 bases, with 19 bases between them. CDR3 protein: CAWGRRTETYYGYTF. CDR3 bases: TGTGCCTGGGGCCGCCGGACAGAGACTTACTATGGCTACACCTTC.

The chain uses TRBV12-5 and TRBJ2-2, with 9 bases aligning to TRBD1. With V trimmed by 7 bases and J by 4 bases, 7 bases remained unmatched. CDR1 is LGHNT, CDR2 FRNRAP, per germline. The length of the CDR3 is 15 residues. In nucleotides, the CDR3 is TGTGCTAGTGTTAACAGGGGGCAGGCCACCGGGGAGCTGTTTTTT. This sequence encodes CASVNRGQATGELFF. Filled out from reference TRBV12-5 and TRBJ2-2, the complete variable domain reads DARVTQTPRHKVTEMGQEVTMRCQPILGHNTVFWYRQTMMQGLELLAYFRNRAPLDDSGMPKDRFSAEMPDATLATLKIQPSEPRDSAVYFCASVNRGQATGELFFGEGSRLTVL.

This clonotype was counted only a few times. The chain couples TRBV9 to TRBJ2-5; D gene uncertain. The CDR3 length is 14 residues. Trimming shortened V by 1 base and J by 1 base, and 8 bases separated the two germline ends. Germline values: CDR1 SGDLS, CDR2 YYNGEE. Written as DNA, the CDR3 is TGTGCCAGCAGCGTAACGGGCTTCCAAGAGACCCAGTACTTC. Translation: CASSVTGFQETQYF. Using reference TRBV9 and TRBJ2-5 for the parts outside the CDR3, the full variable domain is DSGVTQTPKHLITATGQRVTLRCSPRSGDLSVYWYQQSLDQGLQFLIQYYNGEERAKGNILERFSAQQFPDLHSELNLSSLELGDSALYFCASSVTGFQETQYFGPGTRLLVL.

This rearrangement joins TRBV19 to TRBJ1-1; D gene unclear. Per the germline V gene, CDR1 is LNHDA and CDR2 is SQIVND (reference sequence). The length of the CDR3 is 14 residues. The V and J ends lost 9 bases and 3 bases respectively, with 17 bases between them. For the CDR3, the DNA is TGTGCCAGCCACGGGGTGCGAGATCACACTGAAGCTTTCTTT. As protein: CASHGVRDHTEAFF.

This clonotype was seen once. The gene calls are TRBV20-1 and TRBJ2-7; D call uncertain. The germline V gene has CDR1 DFQATT and CDR2 SNEGSKA (reference sequence). V was trimmed by 1 base and J by 4 bases, leaving 29 bases between them. The CDR3 totals 19 residues. CDR3 residues: CSARGPPLRSRKGLYEQYF. Written as DNA, the CDR3 is TGCAGTGCTAGAGGCCCCCCGCTTCGATCAAGAAAAGGCTTGTACGAGCAGTACTTC.

Note on this clonotype: This is likely a read error, given that the CDR3 carries no conserved phenylalanine or tryptophan at its end. J is TRBJ1-1 and V is TRBV12-3 or TRBV12-4; maybe TRBD1 (5 bases). The CDR3 consists of 16 residues. The ends were cut back, 2 bases at V and 3 bases at J, with 16 bases in the middle. CDR3 loop: CASSLWGGSGDTEAFL. CDR3 nucleotide sequence: TGTGCCAGCAGTTTATGGGGGGGGAGTGGGGACACTGAAGCTTTCTTG.

The rearrangement links TRBV20-1 to TRBJ2-3; the D call may be TRBD1 or TRBD2 (5 bases each). From germline, CDR1 is DFQATT and CDR2 SNEGSKA (reference sequence). This CDR3 is built from 16 residues. V was clipped by 7 bases and J by 6 bases, with 26 bases between them. CDR3: CSVLAGTHTAGDTQYF. CDR3 nucleotide sequence: TGCAGTGTTTTAGCCGGGACCCACACCGCCGGGGATACGCAGTATTTT.

V is TRBV11-2 and J is TRBJ2-7; the match to TRBD2 covers 10 bases. V shed 0 bases and J 0 bases; nucleotides not matched to a gene: 8. The CDR3 runs 18 residues. Germline assignment: CDR1 SGHAT and CDR2 FQNNGV. CDR3 amino acids: CASSLDLLGLADSYEQYF. The CDR3 coding sequence is TGTGCCAGCAGCTTAGATCTCCTTGGACTAGCGGACTCCTACGAGCAGTACTTC.

In its sample, this clonotype was seen a few times. The rearrangement links TRBV4-1 to TRBJ2-4, with D perhaps TRBD1 (7 bases). Germline V gene lookup returns CDR1 MGHRA and CDR2 YSYEKL. Trimming removed 0 bases from V and 4 bases from J, with 16 bases in between. The CDR3 has 17 amino acids. CDR3: CASSQDELQGRKNIQYF. The DNA for the CDR3 is TGCGCCAGCAGCCAAGACGAGTTACAGGGGAGGAAAAACATTCAGTACTTC.